These T cell receptor beta chains were read from a single sample in a study of spatial heterogeneity in lung cancer. Each CDR3 protein gets one entry after TCRdb re-called the 5' RACE reads with MiXCR. The data contain around 47,000 distinct CDR3 sequences, roughly 7.4% of them singletons. The material was PBMCs, obtained at follow-up. These receptors came from a female donor with early-stage non-small cell lung cancer. Both conserved end residues are part of each CDR3. Fields, in order: D gene, J gene, clone size, V gene, CDR3 length, CDR3 DNA, CDR3 protein. The D gene is left open where the match is weak. Expanded clones are given a class, and other clones once, few, many or no size at all.

d_gene: TRBD1; j_gene: TRBJ1-2; abundance: many; v_gene: TRBV7-2; len: 13; CDR3nt: TGTGCCAGCAGTCCAGGACAGGTGAATGGCTACACCTTC; CDR3aa: CASSPGQVNGYTF
d_gene: NA; j_gene: TRBJ1-1; abundance: many; v_gene: TRBV12-3/TRBV12-4; len: 13; CDR3nt: TGTGCCAGCGGGGGGCCCATGAACACTGAAGCTTTCTTT; CDR3aa: CASGGPMNTEAFF
d_gene: TRBD1; j_gene: TRBJ1-5; abundance: many; v_gene: TRBV4-1; len: 18; CDR3nt: TGCGCCAGCAGCCCCCGTAAAACCGGGACAGATCTCAATCAGCCCCAGCATTTT; CDR3aa: CASSPRKTGTDLNQPQHF
d_gene: NA; j_gene: TRBJ1-5; abundance: many; v_gene: TRBV20-1; len: 16; CDR3nt: TGCAGTGCTAGAGACCCCGGGACATCGAGCAATCAGCCCCAGCATTTT; CDR3aa: CSARDPGTSSNQPQHF
d_gene: NA; j_gene: TRBJ2-7; abundance: NA; v_gene: TRBV7-9; len: 14; CDR3nt: TGTGCCAGCAGCTTAGGGCAAACCTCCTACGAGCAGTACTTC; CDR3aa: CASSLGQTSYEQYF
d_gene: NA; j_gene: TRBJ1-6; abundance: NA; v_gene: TRBV7-9; len: 18; CDR3nt: TGTGCCAGCAGCCCCCCGGGTGCGGCAGGCGGCTATAATTCACCCCTCCACTTT; CDR3aa: CASSPPGAAGGYNSPLHF
d_gene: NA; j_gene: TRBJ1-2; abundance: many; v_gene: TRBV28; len: 12; CDR3nt: TGTGCCAGCAGTTTGATGAGAGATGGCTACACCTTC; CDR3aa: CASSLMRDGYTF
d_gene: NA; j_gene: TRBJ2-3; abundance: NA; v_gene: TRBV12-3/TRBV12-4; len: 14; CDR3nt: TGTGCCAGCAGCCGGGACGGCTTTAAGGATACGCAGTATTTT; CDR3aa: CASSRDGFKDTQYF
d_gene: NA; j_gene: TRBJ2-3; abundance: few; v_gene: TRBV5-4; len: 16; CDR3nt: TGTGCCAGCAGCTTGTTGCGGGGAACTAGCACAGATACGCAGTATTTT; CDR3aa: CASSLLRGTSTDTQYF
d_gene: TRBD1; j_gene: TRBJ1-4; abundance: NA; v_gene: TRBV18; len: 15; CDR3nt: TGTGCCAGCTCACCGGGGACAGATAAAAATGAAAAACTGTTTTTT; CDR3aa: CASSPGTDKNEKLFF